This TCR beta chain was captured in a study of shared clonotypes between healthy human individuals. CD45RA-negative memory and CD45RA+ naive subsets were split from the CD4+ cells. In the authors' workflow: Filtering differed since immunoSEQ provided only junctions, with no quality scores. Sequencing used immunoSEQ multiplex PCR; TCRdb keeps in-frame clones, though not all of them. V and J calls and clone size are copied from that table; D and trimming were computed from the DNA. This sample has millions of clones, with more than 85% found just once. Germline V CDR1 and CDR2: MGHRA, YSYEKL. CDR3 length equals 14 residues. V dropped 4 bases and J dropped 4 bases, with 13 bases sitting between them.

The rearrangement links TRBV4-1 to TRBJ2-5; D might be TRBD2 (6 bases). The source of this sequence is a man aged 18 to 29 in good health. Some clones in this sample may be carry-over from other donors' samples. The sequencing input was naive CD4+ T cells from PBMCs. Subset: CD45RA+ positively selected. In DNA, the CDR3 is TGCGCCAGCAGCCCCGGGGGAAGCAGAGAGACCCAGTACTTC. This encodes CASSPGGSRETQYF.